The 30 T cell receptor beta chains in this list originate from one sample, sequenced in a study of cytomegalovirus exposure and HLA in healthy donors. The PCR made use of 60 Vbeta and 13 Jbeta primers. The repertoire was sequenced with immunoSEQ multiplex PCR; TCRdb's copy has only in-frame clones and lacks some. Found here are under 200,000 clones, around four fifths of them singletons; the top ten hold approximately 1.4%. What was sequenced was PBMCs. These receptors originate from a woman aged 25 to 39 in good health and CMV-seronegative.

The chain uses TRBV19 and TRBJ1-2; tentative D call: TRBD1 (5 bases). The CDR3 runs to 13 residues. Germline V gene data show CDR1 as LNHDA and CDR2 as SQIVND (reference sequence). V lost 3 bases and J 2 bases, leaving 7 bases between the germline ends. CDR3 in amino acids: CASSMSGNYGYTF. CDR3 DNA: TGTGCCAGTAGTATGTCAGGGAACTATGGCTACACCTTC.

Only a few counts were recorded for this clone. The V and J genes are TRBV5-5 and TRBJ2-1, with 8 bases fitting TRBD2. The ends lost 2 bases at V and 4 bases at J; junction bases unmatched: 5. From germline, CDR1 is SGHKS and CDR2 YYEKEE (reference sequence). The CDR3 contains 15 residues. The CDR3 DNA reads TGTGCCAGCAGCTTAATAGCGGGGCCTTACAATGAGCAGTTCTTC. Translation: CASSLIAGPYNEQFF.

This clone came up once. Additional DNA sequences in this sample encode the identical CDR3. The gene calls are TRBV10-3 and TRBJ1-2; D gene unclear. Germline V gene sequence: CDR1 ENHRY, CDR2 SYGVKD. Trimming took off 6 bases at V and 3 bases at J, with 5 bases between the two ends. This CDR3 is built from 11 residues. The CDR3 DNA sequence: TGTGCCATCAGCGCGGACTATGGCTACACCTTC. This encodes CAISADYGYTF.

CDR3 protein: CASSLVNRGRVTPDEKLFF. The CDR3 region has the DNA TGCGCCAGCAGCTTGGTAAACCGCGGCAGGGTAACCCCGGATGAAAAACTGTTTTTT. The V gene is TRBV5-1, the J gene TRBJ1-4; possibly TRBD1 for D (5 bases). Trimming took 0 bases from V and 6 from J, leaving 24 bases between them. The germline V gene encodes CDR1 SGHRS and CDR2 YFSETQ. The CDR3 has 19 amino acids.

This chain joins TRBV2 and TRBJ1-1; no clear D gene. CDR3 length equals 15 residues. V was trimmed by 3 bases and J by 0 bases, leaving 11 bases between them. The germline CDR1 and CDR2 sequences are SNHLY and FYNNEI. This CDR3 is CASSERSALNTEAFF. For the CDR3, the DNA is TGTGCCAGCAGTGAGCGGTCGGCCCTGAACACTGAAGCTTTCTTT.

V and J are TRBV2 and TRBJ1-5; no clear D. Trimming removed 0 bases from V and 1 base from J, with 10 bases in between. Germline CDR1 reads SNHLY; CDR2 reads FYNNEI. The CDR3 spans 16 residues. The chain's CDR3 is CASSEARGTSNQPQHF. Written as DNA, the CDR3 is TGTGCCAGCAGTGAAGCTCGGGGTACCAGCAATCAGCCCCAGCATTTT.

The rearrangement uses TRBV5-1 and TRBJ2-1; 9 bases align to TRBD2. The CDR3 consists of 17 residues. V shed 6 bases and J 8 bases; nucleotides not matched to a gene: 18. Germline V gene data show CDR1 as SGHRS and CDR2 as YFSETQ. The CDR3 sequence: CASTGGGALDDQDEQFF. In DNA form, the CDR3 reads TGCGCCAGCACTGGCGGGGGGGCGTTAGATGATCAGGATGAGCAGTTCTTC.

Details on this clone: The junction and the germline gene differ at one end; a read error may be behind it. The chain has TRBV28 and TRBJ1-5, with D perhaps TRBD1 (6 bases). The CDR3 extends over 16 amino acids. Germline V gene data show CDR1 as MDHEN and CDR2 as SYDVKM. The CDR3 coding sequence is TGTGCCAGCAGCTTATGGACAGAATCATCCACTCAGCCCCAGCATTTT. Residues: CASSLWTESSTQPQHF.

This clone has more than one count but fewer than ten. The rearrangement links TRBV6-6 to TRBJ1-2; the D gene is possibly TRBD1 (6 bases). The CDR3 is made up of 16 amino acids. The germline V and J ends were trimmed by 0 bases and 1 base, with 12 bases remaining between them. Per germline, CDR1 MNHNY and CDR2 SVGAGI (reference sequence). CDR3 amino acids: CASSYSRTDSNYGYTF. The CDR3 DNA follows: TGTGCCAGCAGTTACTCTCGGACAGACAGTAACTATGGCTACACCTTC.

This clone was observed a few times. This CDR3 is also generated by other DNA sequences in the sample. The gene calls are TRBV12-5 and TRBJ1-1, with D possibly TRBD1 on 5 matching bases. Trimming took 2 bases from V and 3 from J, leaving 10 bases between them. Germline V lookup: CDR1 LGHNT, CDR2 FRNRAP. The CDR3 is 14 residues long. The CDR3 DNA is TGTGCTAGTGGTTTGTGGGGAGGGGACACTGAAGCTTTCTTT. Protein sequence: CASGLWGGDTEAFF.

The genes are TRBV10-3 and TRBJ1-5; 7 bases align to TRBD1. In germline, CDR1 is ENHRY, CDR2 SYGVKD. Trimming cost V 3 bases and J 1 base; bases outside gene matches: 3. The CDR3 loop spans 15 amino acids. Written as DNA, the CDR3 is TGTGCCATCAGTGAATCCAGGGGGAGCAATCAGCCCCAGCATTTT. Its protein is CAISESRGSNQPQHF.

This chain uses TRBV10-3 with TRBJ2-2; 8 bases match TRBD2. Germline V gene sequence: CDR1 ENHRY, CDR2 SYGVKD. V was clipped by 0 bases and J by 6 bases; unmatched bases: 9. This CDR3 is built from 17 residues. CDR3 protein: CAISESTASGSAGELFF. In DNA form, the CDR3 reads TGTGCCATCAGTGAGTCGACGGCTAGCGGGTCTGCCGGGGAGCTGTTTTTT.

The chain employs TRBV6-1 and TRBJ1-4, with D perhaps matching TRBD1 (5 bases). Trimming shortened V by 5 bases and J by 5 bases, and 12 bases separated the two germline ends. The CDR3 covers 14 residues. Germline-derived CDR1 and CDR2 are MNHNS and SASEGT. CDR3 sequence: CASSWDYQNEKLFF. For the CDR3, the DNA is TGTGCCAGCAGTTGGGACTACCAAAATGAAAAACTGTTTTTT.

CDR3 in amino acids: CASSNPGGSASYEQYF. CDR3 coding DNA: TGTGCCAGTAGTAACCCCGGAGGGAGTGCGTCCTACGAGCAGTACTTC. J is TRBJ2-7 and V is TRBV19; possibly TRBD2 for D (6 bases). The CDR3 has 16 residues. From germline, CDR1 is LNHDA and CDR2 SQIVND (reference sequence). With 4 bases removed from V and 1 base from J, the gap between germline ends came to 17 bases.

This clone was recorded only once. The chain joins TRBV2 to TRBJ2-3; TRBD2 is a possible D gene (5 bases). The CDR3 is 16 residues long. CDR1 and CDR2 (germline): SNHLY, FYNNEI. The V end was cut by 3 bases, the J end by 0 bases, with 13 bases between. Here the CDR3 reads CASSEQLDSSTDTQYF. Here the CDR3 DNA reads TGTGCCAGCAGTGAGCAACTAGACTCTAGCACAGATACGCAGTATTTT.

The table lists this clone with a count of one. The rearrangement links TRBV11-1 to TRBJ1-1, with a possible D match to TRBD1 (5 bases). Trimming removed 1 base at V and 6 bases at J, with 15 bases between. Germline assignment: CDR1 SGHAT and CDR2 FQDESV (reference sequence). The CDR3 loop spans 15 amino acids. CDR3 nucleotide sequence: TGTGCCAGCAGCTTAGTCCCAGGGCAAAGGGCTGAAGCTTTCTTT. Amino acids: CASSLVPGQRAEAFF.

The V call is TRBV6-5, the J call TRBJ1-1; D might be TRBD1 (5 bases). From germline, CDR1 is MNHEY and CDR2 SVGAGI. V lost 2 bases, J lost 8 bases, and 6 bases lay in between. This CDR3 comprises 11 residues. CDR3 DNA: TGTGCCAGCAGTTACAGGGGCGAAGCTTTCTTT. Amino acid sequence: CASSYRGEAFF.

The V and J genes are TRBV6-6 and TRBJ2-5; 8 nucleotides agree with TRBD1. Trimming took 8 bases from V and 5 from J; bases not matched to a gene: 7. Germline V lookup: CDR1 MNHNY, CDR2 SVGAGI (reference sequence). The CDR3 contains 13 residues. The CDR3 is CASQRTGLETQYF. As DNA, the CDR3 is TGTGCCAGCCAGAGGACAGGGCTGGAGACCCAGTACTTC.

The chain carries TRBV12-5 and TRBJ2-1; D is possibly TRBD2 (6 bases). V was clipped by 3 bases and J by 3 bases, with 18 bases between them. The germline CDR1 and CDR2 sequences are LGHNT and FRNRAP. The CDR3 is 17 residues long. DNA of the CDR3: TGTGCTAGTGGTTTCGGCGGGGCCGTCGCCATCTACAATGAGCAGTTCTTC. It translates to CASGFGGAVAIYNEQFF.

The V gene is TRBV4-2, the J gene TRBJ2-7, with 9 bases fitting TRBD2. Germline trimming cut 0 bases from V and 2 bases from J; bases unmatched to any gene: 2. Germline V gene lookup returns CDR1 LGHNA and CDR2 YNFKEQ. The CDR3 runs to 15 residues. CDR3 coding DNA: TGTGCCAGCAGCCAAGAGTCTAGCGGGACCTACGAGCAGTACTTC. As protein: CASSQESSGTYEQYF.

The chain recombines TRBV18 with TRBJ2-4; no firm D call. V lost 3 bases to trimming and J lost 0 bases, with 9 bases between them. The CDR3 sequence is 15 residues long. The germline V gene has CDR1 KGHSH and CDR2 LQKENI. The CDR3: CASSPAYLAKNIQYF. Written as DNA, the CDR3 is TGTGCCAGCTCACCTGCCTATCTAGCCAAAAACATTCAGTACTTC.

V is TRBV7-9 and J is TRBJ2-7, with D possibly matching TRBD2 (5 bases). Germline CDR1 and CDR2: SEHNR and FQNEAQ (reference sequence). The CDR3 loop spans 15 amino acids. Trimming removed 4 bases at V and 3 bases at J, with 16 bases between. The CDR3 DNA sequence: TGTGCCAGCAGCTCGGCGGACTTAGGGATCTACGAGCAGTACTTC. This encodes CASSSADLGIYEQYF. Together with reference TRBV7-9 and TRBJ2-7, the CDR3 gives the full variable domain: DTGVSQNPRHKITKRGQNVTFRCDPISEHNRLYWYRQTLGQGPEFLTYFQNEAQLEKSRLLSDRFSAERPKGSFSTLEIQRTEQGDSAMYLCASSSADLGIYEQYFGPGTRLTVT.

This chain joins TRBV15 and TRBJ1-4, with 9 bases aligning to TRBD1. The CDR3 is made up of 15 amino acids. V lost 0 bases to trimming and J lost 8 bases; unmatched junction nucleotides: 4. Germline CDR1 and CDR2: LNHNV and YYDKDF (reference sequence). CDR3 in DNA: TGTGCCACCAGCAGAGATCGGACAGGGGAGGAAAAACTGTTTTTT. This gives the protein CATSRDRTGEEKLFF.

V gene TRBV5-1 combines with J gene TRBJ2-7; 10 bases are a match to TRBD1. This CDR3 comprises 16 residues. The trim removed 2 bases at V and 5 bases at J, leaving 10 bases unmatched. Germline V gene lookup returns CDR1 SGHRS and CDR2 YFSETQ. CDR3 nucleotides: TGCGCCAGCAGCTTCGCCTCTGGGACAGGGGACCACGAGCAGTACTTC. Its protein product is CASSFASGTGDHEQYF.

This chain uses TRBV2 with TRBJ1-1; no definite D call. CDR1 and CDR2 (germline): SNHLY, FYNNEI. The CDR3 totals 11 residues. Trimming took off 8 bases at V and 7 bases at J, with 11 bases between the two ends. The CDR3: CASGKNYEAFF. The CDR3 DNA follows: TGTGCCAGCGGTAAGAACTATGAAGCTTTCTTT.

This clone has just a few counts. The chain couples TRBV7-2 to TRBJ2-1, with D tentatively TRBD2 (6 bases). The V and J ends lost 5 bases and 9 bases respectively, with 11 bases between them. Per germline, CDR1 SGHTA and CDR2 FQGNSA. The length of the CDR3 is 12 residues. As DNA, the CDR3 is TGTGCCAGCAGCCGACCGCGGGGTGAGCAGTTCTTC. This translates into CASSRPRGEQFF.

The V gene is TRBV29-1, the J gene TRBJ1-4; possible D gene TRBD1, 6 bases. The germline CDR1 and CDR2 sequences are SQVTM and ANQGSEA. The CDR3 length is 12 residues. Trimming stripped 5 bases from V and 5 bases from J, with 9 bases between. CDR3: CSVITGNEKLFF. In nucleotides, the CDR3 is TGCAGCGTTATCACAGGGAATGAAAAACTGTTTTTT.

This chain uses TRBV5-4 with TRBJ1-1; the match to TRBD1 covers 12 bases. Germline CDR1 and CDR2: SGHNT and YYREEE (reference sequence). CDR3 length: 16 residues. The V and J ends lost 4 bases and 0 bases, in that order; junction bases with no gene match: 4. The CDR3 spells CASSLGQGAMNTEAFF. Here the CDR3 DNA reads TGTGCCAGCAGCCTGGGACAGGGGGCCATGAACACTGAAGCTTTCTTT.

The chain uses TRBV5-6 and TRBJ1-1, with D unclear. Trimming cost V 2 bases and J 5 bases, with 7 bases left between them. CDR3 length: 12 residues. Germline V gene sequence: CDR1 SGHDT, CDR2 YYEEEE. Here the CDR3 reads CASSFEGTEAFF. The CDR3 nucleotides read TGTGCCAGCAGCTTTGAGGGTACTGAAGCTTTCTTT.

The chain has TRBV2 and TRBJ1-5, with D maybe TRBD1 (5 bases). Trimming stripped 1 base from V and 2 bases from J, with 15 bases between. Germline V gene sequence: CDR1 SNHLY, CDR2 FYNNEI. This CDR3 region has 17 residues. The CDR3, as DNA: TGTGCCAGCAGTGAAGACGGGGGGGGGAGCGGCAATCAGCCCCAGCATTTT. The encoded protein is CASSEDGGGSGNQPQHF.